This entry features one T cell receptor (beta chain) sequence. Its specificity is unknown. Through a sample-barcoded 5' primer and a J-beta primer mix, a second PCR was run for roughly 6 to 11 cycles. Every sample gave at least 3 million paired-end reads containing CDR3. TCRdb ran MiXCR on the 5' RACE reads and lists one entry per CDR3 protein. The table includes 1.5 million to 2 million distinct CDR3 sequences, roughly 49% detected once. The source of the sample is a study of blood T cells in healthy people across ages. Notes on the study in general: Naive CD4+ cells and diversity were both higher in long-lived donors than in aged donors.

Peripheral blood was drawn, about 9.7 milliliters per donor. This CDR3 comprises 15 residues. V lost 6 bases, J lost 3 bases, and 9 bases stayed unmatched. The germline V gene encodes CDR1 PRHDT and CDR2 FYEKMQ (reference sequence). Sequenced input: blood. The receptor was isolated from a woman in her 40s in good health. The gene calls are TRBV13 and TRBJ1-2, with 8 nucleotides matching TRBD1. CDR3 protein: CASRRTDRGHYGYTF. CDR3 in DNA: TGTGCCAGCAGACGAACCGACAGGGGTCACTATGGCTACACCTTC.